Below are 18 T cell receptor beta chains sequenced from a single sample in a study of post-analysis software for immune sequencing data. The study's findings and limits: When patients were compared with controls, about five TRBV segments were more frequent, TRBV5-6, TRBV5-1 and TRBV20-1 among them.

Built from TCR beta cDNA, the libraries had unique molecular identifiers in them. TCRdb passed the PCR reads through MiXCR, listing each CDR3 protein once. The profile covers hundreds of thousands of distinct CDR3 sequences, with roughly 30% appearing a single time and approximately 0.6% taken by the ten largest. These receptors are not linked to any known antigen. The sample comprised blood. These receptors originate from a girl aged 10-17 years with multiple sclerosis.

This clonotype occurred many times. The chain employs TRBV10-3 and TRBJ2-5, with 12 nucleotides matching TRBD2. The J segment lost 1 base and the V segment lost 10 bases, leaving 7 bases of the junction unmatched. This CDR3 comprises 15 residues. Germline V gives CDR1 ENHRY, CDR2 SYGVKD. CDR3 nucleotides: TGTGCCACTGTGTCTAGCGGGGGGGCCCAAGAGACCCAGTACTTC. It encodes CATVSSGGAQETQYF.

This chain links TRBV4-3 with TRBJ1-2; 7 nucleotides line up with TRBD1. Germline lookup yields CDR1 LGHNA and CDR2 YSLEER. CDR3 length: 17 residues. With V trimmed by 4 bases and J by 2 bases, 13 bases remained unmatched. The CDR3 DNA reads as TGCGCCAGCAGCCCATCGGTTGCAGGGGGAATCAACTATGGCTACACCTTC. Residues: CASSPSVAGGINYGYTF.

V gene TRBV12-3 or TRBV12-4 combines with J gene TRBJ2-3, with D perhaps given as TRBD1 or TRBD2 (6 bases each). V shed 7 bases and J shed 5 bases, with 19 bases lying between them. This CDR3 contains 15 residues. CDR3 nucleotide sequence: TGTGCCAGCAACCTACAGGGAGGTGAAGGAGATACGCAGTATTTT. It codes for CASNLQGGEGDTQYF.

The chain combines TRBV12-3 or TRBV12-4 with TRBJ1-2, with D possibly matching TRBD1 (5 bases). The CDR3 is 14 residues long. Trimming cost V 10 bases and J 6 bases, with 21 bases left between them. CDR3 bases: TGTGCCACAGAAAGAAGGGGCGGTGCGCATGGCTACACCTTC. Protein product: CATERRGGAHGYTF.

There are a few counts of this clonotype. The chain is built from TRBV6-1 and TRBJ2-1, with D hard to call. Between the trimmed V and J ends, which lost 1 base and 0 bases, there was a span of 10 bases. Germline V CDR1 and CDR2: MNHNS, SASEGT. The CDR3 contains 16 residues. CDR3 residues: CASSEGLPSSYNEQFF. DNA of the CDR3: TGTGCCAGCAGTGAAGGGCTACCGAGCTCCTACAATGAGCAGTTCTTC.

As to this clonotype: Germline and junction disagree at one end, which may indicate a read error. The V and J genes are TRBV13 and TRBJ2-1; 12 bases map to TRBD2. Germline V lookup: CDR1 PRHDT, CDR2 FYEKMQ (reference sequence). The CDR3 runs to 14 residues. CDR3 protein: CASSLTSGRDEQFF. CDR3 in DNA: TGCGCCAGCAGCCTGACTAGCGGGAGAGATGAGCAGTTCTTC.

About this clonotype: No DNA is shown, since the ends of the CDR3 on it are uncertain; the CDR3 is the one TCRdb lists. The gene calls are TRBV2 and TRBJ2-5; whether TRBD1, the table's D call, matches the DNA was not checked. CDR1 and CDR2 from the germline V gene are SNHLY and FYNNEI. Ends included, the CDR3 has 18 residues. The CDR3: CASSGNYEQYFGAGTQYF.

This clonotype has just a few counts. The chain uses TRBV28 and TRBJ2-5; TRBD1 might be the D (5 bases). The CDR3 is 14 amino acids. Trimming stripped 3 bases from V and 5 bases from J, with 13 bases between. Germline V CDR1 and CDR2: MDHEN, SYDVKM. CDR3 coding DNA: TGTGCCAGCAGTTTTGGTGCAGGGCAGGAGACCCAGTACTTC. It encodes CASSFGAGQETQYF.

This clonotype was counted only a few times. The chain combines TRBV5-1 with TRBJ2-5; tentative D call: TRBD1 (5 bases). The germline V and J ends were trimmed by 0 bases and 5 bases, with 11 bases remaining between them. The germline gives CDR1 SGHRS, CDR2 YFSETQ. This CDR3 spans 14 amino acids. This chain's CDR3 is CASSLEGVRETQYF. The CDR3 DNA sequence: TGCGCCAGCAGCTTGGAAGGGGTAAGGGAGACCCAGTACTTC. Variable domain in full (rest from reference TRBV5-1 and TRBJ2-5): KAGVTQTPRYLIKTRGQQVTLSCSPISGHRSVSWYQQTPGQGLQFLFEYFSETQRNKGNFPGRFSGRQFSNSRSEMNVSTLELGDSALYLCASSLEGVRETQYFGPGTRLLVL.

The J gene is TRBJ2-5, the V gene TRBV7-8; 8 positions match TRBD2. Germline values: CDR1 SGHVS, CDR2 FQNEAQ. The J segment lost 5 bases and the V segment lost 11 bases, leaving 10 bases of the junction unmatched. This CDR3 is built from 13 residues. The CDR3 spells CACYSGGRETQYF. The CDR3 nucleotides read TGTGCCTGCTACAGCGGGGGTCGGGAGACCCAGTACTTC. Filled out from reference TRBV7-8 and TRBJ2-5, the complete variable domain reads GAGVSQSPRYKVAKRGQDVALRCDPISGHVSLFWYQQALGQGPEFLTYFQNEAQLDKSGLPSDRFFAERPEGSVSTLKIQRTQQEDSAVYLCACYSGGRETQYFGPGTRLLVL.

The chain combines TRBV4-3 with TRBJ2-7, with TRBD2 identical over 7 bases. J lost 2 bases, V lost 1 base, and 2 bases had no gene match. CDR1 LGHNA and CDR2 YSLEER come from the germline V gene. The CDR3 contains 14 residues. CDR3 region: CASSQAGTTYEQYF. Written as DNA, the CDR3 is TGCGCCAGCAGCCAAGCAGGGACTACCTACGAGCAGTACTTC.

V usage is TRBV24-1 and J usage is TRBJ1-5; perhaps TRBD1 as D (6 bases). CDR3 size: 12 residues. Germline CDR1 KGHDR, CDR2 SFDVKD. Between the trimmed V and J ends, which lost 4 bases and 10 bases, there was a span of 10 bases. The CDR3 DNA sequence: TGTGCCACCAGTGACACCAGGGGCCCCCAGCATTTT. The encoded protein is CATSDTRGPQHF.

This clonotype was seen a handful of times. This chain links TRBV10-2 with TRBJ2-7; no reliable D call. V lost 7 bases and J lost 3, with 16 bases in between. The germline V gene has CDR1 WSHSY and CDR2 SAAADI. The CDR3 is 14 residues long. The CDR3 region is CASTGFNVGYEQYF. The CDR3 region has the DNA TGCGCCAGCACAGGTTTCAACGTGGGCTACGAGCAGTACTTC.

This chain uses TRBV5-1 with TRBJ2-6, with TRBD2 as a possible D gene (6 bases). The CDR3 is 18 amino acids. Germline CDR1 and CDR2: SGHRS and YFSETQ. Trimming removed 0 bases at V and 2 bases at J, with 15 bases between. The CDR3 sequence: CASSLGIGRSAGANVLTF. Written as DNA, the CDR3 is TGCGCCAGCAGCTTGGGGATAGGGAGGTCCGCTGGGGCCAACGTCCTGACTTTC.

The chain carries TRBV28 and TRBJ2-4, with 11 bases fitting TRBD2. The CDR3 runs 18 residues. Germline V CDR1 and CDR2: MDHEN, SYDVKM. The J segment lost 8 bases and the V segment lost 5 bases, leaving 17 bases of the junction unmatched. CDR3 sequence (DNA): TGTGCCAGCAGTCCGAATACTAGCGGGGGAGATCAAAGCGACATTCAGTACTTC. As protein: CASSPNTSGGDQSDIQYF.

Many counts were recorded for this clonotype. The V call is TRBV4-1, the J call TRBJ1-2; D gene ambiguous. Trimming took off 4 bases at V and 8 bases at J, with 20 bases between the two ends. This CDR3 is 15 amino acids long. CDR1 is MGHRA and CDR2 is YSYEKL in the germline V gene. CDR3 amino acids: CASSPSEVQSGGYTF. The CDR3 coding sequence is TGCGCCAGCAGCCCGTCCGAGGTCCAATCGGGCGGCTACACCTTC.

The genes are TRBV6-2 or TRBV6-3 and TRBJ2-1, with D unclear. CDR3 length: 16 residues. V was cut by 7 bases and J by 1 base, with 17 bases left in between. Looked up from germline, CDR1 is MNHEY and CDR2 is SVGEGT. DNA of the CDR3: TGTGCCAGCACTGTGGGCGGAGCCCCTTCCTACAATGAGCAGTTCTTC. This sequence encodes CASTVGGAPSYNEQFF.

The gene calls are TRBV7-2 and TRBJ2-5, with D hard to call. Germline loops: CDR1 SGHTA, CDR2 FQGNSA. V lost 5 bases and J lost 4, with 20 bases in between. The CDR3 sequence is 16 residues long. CDR3 region: CASSLTPVLIGETQYF. CDR3 DNA: TGTGCCAGCAGCCTAACCCCAGTCTTAATCGGAGAGACCCAGTACTTC.